The T cell receptor beta chain under discussion was sequenced for a study of blood T cell repertoires in COVID-19. Study-wide context: From the United States, Italy and Spain came samples of acute and convalescent COVID-19. Nucleic acid was either cDNA or gDNA, and it came from T cells, B-cell-depleted T cells, or PBMCs.

Original handling: Estimation of nucleated cell counts relied on the amplification of reference gene primers. The protocol was immunoSEQ multiplex PCR, while the TCRdb copy is restricted to in-frame clones and leaves out a portion. From that table come the V and J calls and clone size; the DNA was used to work out D and trimming. This repertoire shows 120,000 or so clones, 85% to 90% found once; its top ten account for 2% to 2.5%. This CDR3 comprises 20 residues. Germline CDR1 reads SGHNT; CDR2 reads YENEEA. Germline trimming cut 0 bases from V and 9 bases from J; bases unmatched to any gene: 16. V is TRBV11-3 and J is TRBJ2-1; 14 bases match TRBD2. Sequences were obtained from peripheral blood. The sequence came from a woman in her 50s with acute or convalescent COVID-19. DNA of the CDR3: TGTGCCAGCAGCTTAGATCTGCGGGGACTAGCGGGAGTCGCCTGGGGTGAGCAGTTCTTC. Translation gives CASSLDLRGLAGVAWGEQFF.